The entry below gives a single T cell receptor (beta chain) sequence along with its context. It lacks a known antigen. No quality values exist for individual bases; no much larger clone is one base distant. The source of the sample is a study of T cell changes during pregnancy in multiple sclerosis (dated by TCRdb to about 2019). About the study as a whole: In women with multiple sclerosis, the researchers looked at how the T cell repertoire shifted as pregnancy progressed.

From cysteine to phenylalanine, the CDR3 is 12 amino acids long. Only CDR3 DNA remains: 36 bases, in frame from the first base. For CDR1 and CDR2, the germline V gene lists MNHEY and SVGAGI. Trimming removed 6 bases from V and 8 bases from J, leaving 11 bases between the germline ends. Library creation used the immunoSEQ multiplex PCR assay. TCRdb holds this immuneACCESS table with in-frame rearrangements only. Some clones are missing; in checked studies, unresolved V genes explain under half, and the rest has no known cause. The sample table records tens of thousands of clones; about 85% of these occur just once. Together, the top ten hold 3% to 3.5% of the sample.

The rearranged chain carries TRBV6-5 and TRBJ2-1; matching of 6 bases hints at TRBD1 as the D gene. This sequence was found in a female donor with multiple sclerosis, enrolled in a pregnancy study. The material sequenced was peripheral blood, taken before pregnancy. CDR3 loop: CASSTGSDEQFF. The nucleotide sequence reads as follows: TGTGCCAGCAGCACAGGGAGCGATGAGCAGTTCTTC.